A single sample is the source of the 13 T cell receptor beta chains below, sequenced in a study of T cells in Graves' hyperthyroidism and ophthalmopathy. The CDR3 regions of TCR beta were amplified from RNA transcripts. HTBI primers were employed in a first-round RT-PCR of the TCR CDR3. TCRdb redid the calling of the multiplex PCR reads with MiXCR, one entry per CDR3 protein. The data contain about 480,000 distinct CDR3 sequences, about an eighth of them singletons. The source material was blood. The receptors were gathered from a woman in her late teens or twenties with Graves' hyperthyroidism.

This clonotype was detected ten times or more. J is TRBJ1-1 and V is TRBV10-1; TRBD1 might be the D (5 bases). The CDR3 has 14 residues. CDR1 and CDR2 from the germline V gene are WNHNN and SYGVQD (reference sequence). Deletions cut 5 bases from V and 0 bases from J, with 10 bases between. CDR3 sequence (DNA): TGCGCCAGCAGTTCGGGACCTTTGAACACTGAAGCTTTCTTT. Encoded protein: CASSSGPLNTEAFF.

This chain connects TRBV28 to TRBJ2-2; 13 positions agree with TRBD2. The CDR3 consists of 16 residues. CDR1 is MDHEN and CDR2 is SYDVKM in the germline V gene. J gave up 6 bases and V 4 bases, and 5 bases lay outside the gene matches. CDR3: CASSSLAGGLAGELFF. For the CDR3, the DNA is TGTGCCAGCAGTTCACTAGCGGGAGGGTTAGCCGGGGAGCTGTTTTTT.

J is TRBJ1-3 and V is TRBV6-1, with a weak D call TRBD1 (6 bases). Germline CDR1 reads MNHNS; CDR2 reads SASEGT. The V end lost 7 bases, the J end lost 3 bases, and 13 bases lay between the germline ends. The CDR3 runs 14 residues. The CDR3 bases are TGTGCCAGCACCAAAGGACAGTTTGGAAACACCATATATTTT. This codes for CASTKGQFGNTIYF.

This clonotype came up many times. This chain links TRBV18 with TRBJ2-2; D unresolved. The CDR3 consists of 15 residues. CDR1 KGHSH and CDR2 LQKENI come from the germline V gene. Deletions cut 0 bases from V and 5 bases from J, with 10 bases between. The CDR3 sequence: CASSPPKGMTGELFF. The CDR3 DNA reads as TGTGCCAGCTCACCACCAAAGGGAATGACCGGGGAGCTGTTTTTT.

This clonotype has ten or more counts. This chain joins TRBV28 and TRBJ2-7, with D unresolved. V was cut by 2 bases and J by 3 bases, with 8 bases left in between. The germline gives CDR1 MDHEN, CDR2 SYDVKM. This CDR3 contains 13 residues. Here the CDR3 reads CASSLRNLYEQYF. The CDR3 coding sequence is TGTGCCAGCAGTTTAAGGAACCTCTACGAGCAGTACTTC. The entire variable domain, with the rest obtained from reference TRBV28 and TRBJ2-7, is as follows: DVKVTQSSRYLVKRTGEKVFLECVQDMDHENMFWYRQDPGLGLRLIYFSYDVKMKEKGDIPEGYSVSREKKERFSLILESASTNQTSMYLCASSLRNLYEQYFGPGTRLTVT.

This clonotype appeared many times. The CDR3: CASSKPGLPETQYF. The CDR3 nucleotides are TGTGCCAGCAGCAAGCCGGGACTGCCAGAGACCCAGTACTTC. The rearrangement uses TRBV5-8 and TRBJ2-5, with a weak D call TRBD2 (6 bases). This CDR3 is 14 amino acids long. V lost 4 bases to trimming and J lost 4 bases, with 14 bases between them. Looked up from germline, CDR1 is SGHTS and CDR2 is YDEGEE.

This clonotype showed up many times. The V and J genes are TRBV2 and TRBJ1-1; possibly TRBD1 for D (5 bases). CDR1 is SNHLY, CDR2 FYNNEI, per germline. With 9 bases removed from V and 0 bases from J, the gap between germline ends came to 14 bases. The CDR3 loop spans 14 amino acids. CDR3: CARTSTVMNTEAFF. The CDR3 DNA reads TGTGCCAGAACTTCGACAGTTATGAACACTGAAGCTTTCTTT.

V is TRBV20-1 and J is TRBJ2-6; the match to TRBD2 covers 10 bases. The CDR3 has 18 amino acids. V was pared by 1 base and J by 4 bases, with 10 bases of the junction left unmatched. From germline, CDR1 is DFQATT and CDR2 SNEGSKA (reference sequence). CDR3 sequence reads: CSARASGRYLSGANVLTF. The CDR3, as DNA: TGCAGTGCTAGAGCTAGCGGGAGATACCTCTCGGGGGCCAACGTCCTGACTTTC.

Here the CDR3 DNA reads TGCAGTGCTAGACCCGTAGGGGAGGGATCCTACAATGAGCAGTTCTTC. Its protein product is CSARPVGEGSYNEQFF. The J gene is TRBJ2-1, the V gene TRBV20-1, with TRBD2 matching 7 bases. The CDR3 loop spans 16 amino acids. Germline assignment: CDR1 DFQATT and CDR2 SNEGSKA (reference sequence). V dropped 2 bases and J dropped 1; count of bases not matched to a gene: 8.

This clonotype was detected ten times or more. The chain combines TRBV19 with TRBJ1-2; a possible D gene is TRBD1 (6 bases). There are 12 residues in the CDR3. Germline V CDR1 and CDR2: LNHDA, SQIVND (reference sequence). Trimming removed 4 bases from V and 7 bases from J, with 10 bases in between. CDR3 bases: TGTGCCAGTAGTACCCAGGGGTCTGGCTACACCTTC. Residues: CASSTQGSGYTF.

This chain connects TRBV19 to TRBJ1-5; D gene unclear. The CDR3 runs 13 residues. The V gene's germline CDR1 is LNHDA and CDR2 SQIVND (reference sequence). V lost 6 bases to trimming and J lost 4 bases, with 10 bases between them. The DNA for the CDR3 is TGTGCCAGTAGACCCGGACGGAATCAGCCCCAGCATTTT. As protein: CASRPGRNQPQHF.

As regards this clonotype: The conserved phenylalanine or tryptophan normally closing the CDR3 is absent here, so this likely arose from a read error. The chain combines TRBV18 with TRBJ2-2; tentatively, D is TRBD1 (6 bases). CDR3 size: 14 residues. Looked up from germline, CDR1 is KGHSH and CDR2 is LQKENI. Trimming took 4 bases from V and 5 from J, leaving 11 bases between them. The CDR3 protein is CASSLQGTTGELFL. CDR3 sequence (DNA): TGTGCCAGCTCACTGCAGGGGACAACCGGGGAGCTGTTTCTT.

The genes are TRBV5-5 and TRBJ1-3; a weak D match, TRBD1 (6 bases). V was clipped by 4 bases and J by 0 bases, with 14 bases between them. CDR1 SGHKS and CDR2 YYEKEE come from the germline V gene (reference sequence). This CDR3 contains 16 residues. This CDR3 reads CASSLRQELSGNTIYF. The CDR3 nucleotides read TGTGCCAGCAGCCTTCGACAGGAACTCTCTGGAAACACCATATATTTT.